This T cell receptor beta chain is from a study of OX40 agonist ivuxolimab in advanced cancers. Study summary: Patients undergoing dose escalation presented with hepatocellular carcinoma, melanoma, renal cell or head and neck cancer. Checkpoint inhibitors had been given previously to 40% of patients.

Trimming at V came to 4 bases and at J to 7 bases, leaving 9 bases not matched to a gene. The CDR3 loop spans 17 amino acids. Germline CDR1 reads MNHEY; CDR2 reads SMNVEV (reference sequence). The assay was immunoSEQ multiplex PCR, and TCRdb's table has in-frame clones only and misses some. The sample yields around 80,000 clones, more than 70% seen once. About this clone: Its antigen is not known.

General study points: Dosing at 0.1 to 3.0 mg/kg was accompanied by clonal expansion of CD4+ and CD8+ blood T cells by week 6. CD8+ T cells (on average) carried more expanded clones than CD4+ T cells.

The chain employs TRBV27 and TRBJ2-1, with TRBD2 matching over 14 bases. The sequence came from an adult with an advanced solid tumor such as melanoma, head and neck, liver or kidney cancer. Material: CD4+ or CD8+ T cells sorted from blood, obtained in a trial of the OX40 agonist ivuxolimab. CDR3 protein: CASSSGLAGGRENEQFF. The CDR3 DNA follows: TGTGCCAGCAGTTCCGGACTAGCGGGGGGAAGGGAAAATGAGCAGTTCTTC.